The TCR beta chain described here comes from a study of shared clonotypes between healthy human individuals. The overall study: The plates for each donor numbered three CD4 naive, three CD4 memory, two CD8 naive and one CD8 memory.

All participating donors were Caucasian adults from Nashville, Tennessee. The CDR3 covers 12 residues. Germline V gene lookup returns CDR1 SQVTM and CDR2 ANQGSEA. V lost 4 bases to trimming and J lost 0 bases, with 7 bases between them. Deep was the level used in running the assay. Clones were read by immunoSEQ multiplex PCR, and TCRdb kept only the in-frame ones, dropping some. The repertoire consists of around 940,000 clones, with 60% to 85% occurring once and the leading ten covering 1.5%. The sequence came from a young man in good health. Sequenced: memory CD4+ T cells sorted from blood. As for subset: CD45RA-negative fraction. The V and J genes are TRBV29-1 and TRBJ2-7; D might be TRBD2 (6 bases). Here the CDR3 reads CSVGDFSYEQYF. CDR3 DNA: TGCAGCGTTGGGGACTTCTCCTACGAGCAGTACTTC.